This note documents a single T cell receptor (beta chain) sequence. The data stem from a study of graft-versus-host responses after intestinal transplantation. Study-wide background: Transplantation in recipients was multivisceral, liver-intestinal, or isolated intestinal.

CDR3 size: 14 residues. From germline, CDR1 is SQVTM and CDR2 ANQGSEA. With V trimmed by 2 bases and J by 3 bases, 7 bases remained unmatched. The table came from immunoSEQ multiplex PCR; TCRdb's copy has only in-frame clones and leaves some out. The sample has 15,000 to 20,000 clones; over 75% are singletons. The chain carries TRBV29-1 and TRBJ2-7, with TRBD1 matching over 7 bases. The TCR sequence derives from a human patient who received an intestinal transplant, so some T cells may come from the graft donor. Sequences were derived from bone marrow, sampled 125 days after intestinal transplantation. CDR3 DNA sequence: TGCAGCGTTGAAAAACTGGGACAGAACTACGAGCAGTACTTC. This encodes CSVEKLGQNYEQYF.